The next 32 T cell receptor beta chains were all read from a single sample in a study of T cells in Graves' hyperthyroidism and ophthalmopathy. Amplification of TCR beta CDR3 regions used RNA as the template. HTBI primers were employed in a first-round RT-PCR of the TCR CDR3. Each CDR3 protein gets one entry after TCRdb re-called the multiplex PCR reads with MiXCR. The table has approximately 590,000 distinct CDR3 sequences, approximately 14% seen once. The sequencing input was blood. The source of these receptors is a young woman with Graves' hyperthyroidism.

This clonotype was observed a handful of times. CDR3: CASSLEGVDSYEQYF. As DNA, the CDR3 is TGCGCCAGCAGCTTGGAGGGGGTTGACTCCTACGAGCAGTACTTC. The rearrangement joins TRBV5-1 to TRBJ2-7; D is possibly TRBD1 (6 bases). The germline V and J ends were trimmed by 0 bases and 0 bases, with 10 bases remaining between them. The CDR3 extends over 15 amino acids. Germline CDR1 is SGHRS and CDR2 is YFSETQ.

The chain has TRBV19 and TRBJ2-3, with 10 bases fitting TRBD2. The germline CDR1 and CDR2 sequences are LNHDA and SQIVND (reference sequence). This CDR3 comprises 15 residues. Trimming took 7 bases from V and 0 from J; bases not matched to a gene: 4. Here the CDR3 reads CASTGTSDSTDTQYF. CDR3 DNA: TGTGCCAGTACCGGGACTAGCGATAGCACAGATACGCAGTATTTT.

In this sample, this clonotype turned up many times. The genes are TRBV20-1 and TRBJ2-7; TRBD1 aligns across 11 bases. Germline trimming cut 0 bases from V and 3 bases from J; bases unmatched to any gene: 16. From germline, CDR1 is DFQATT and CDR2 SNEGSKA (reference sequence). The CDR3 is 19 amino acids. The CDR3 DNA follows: TGCAGTGCTAGAGATCAGTTTGGGACAGGGGGTCTTCGGGACTACGAGCAGTACTTC. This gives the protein CSARDQFGTGGLRDYEQYF.

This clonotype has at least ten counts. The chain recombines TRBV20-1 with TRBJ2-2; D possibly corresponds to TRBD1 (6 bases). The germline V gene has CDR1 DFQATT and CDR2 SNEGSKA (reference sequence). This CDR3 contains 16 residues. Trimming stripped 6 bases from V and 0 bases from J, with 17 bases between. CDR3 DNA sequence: TGCAGTGCCAGCCCCTGGGGACACCCGAACACCGGGGAGCTGTTTTTT. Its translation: CSASPWGHPNTGELFF.

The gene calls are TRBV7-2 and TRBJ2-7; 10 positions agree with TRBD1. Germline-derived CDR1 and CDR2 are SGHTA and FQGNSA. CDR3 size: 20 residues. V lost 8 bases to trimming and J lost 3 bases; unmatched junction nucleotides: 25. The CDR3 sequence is CASSPRSRDRGAGLGYEQYF. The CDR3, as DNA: TGTGCCAGCTCACCCCGGTCCAGGGACAGGGGAGCGGGCTTGGGCTACGAGCAGTACTTC.

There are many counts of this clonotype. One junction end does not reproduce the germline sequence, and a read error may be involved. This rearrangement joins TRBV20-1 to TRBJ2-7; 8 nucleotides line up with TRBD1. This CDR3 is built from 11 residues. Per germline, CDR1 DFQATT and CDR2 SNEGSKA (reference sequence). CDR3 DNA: TGCAGTGCCAGAGCGACAGGGGCGCAGTACTTC. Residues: CSARATGAQYF.

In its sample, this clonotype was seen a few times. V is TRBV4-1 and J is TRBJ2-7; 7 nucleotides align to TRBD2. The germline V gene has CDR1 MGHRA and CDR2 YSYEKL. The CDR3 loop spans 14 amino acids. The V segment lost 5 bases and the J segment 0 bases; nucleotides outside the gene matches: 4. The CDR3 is CASSDRDYSYEQYF. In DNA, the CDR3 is TGCGCCAGCAGCGACCGGGACTACTCCTACGAGCAGTACTTC.

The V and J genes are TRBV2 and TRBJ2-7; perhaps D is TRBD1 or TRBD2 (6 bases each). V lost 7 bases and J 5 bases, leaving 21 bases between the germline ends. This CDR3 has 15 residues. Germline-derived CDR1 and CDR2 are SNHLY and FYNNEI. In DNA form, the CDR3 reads TGTGCCAGCAACTCCAACTGGGGGGCCTGGGACGAGCAGTACTTC. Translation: CASNSNWGAWDEQYF.

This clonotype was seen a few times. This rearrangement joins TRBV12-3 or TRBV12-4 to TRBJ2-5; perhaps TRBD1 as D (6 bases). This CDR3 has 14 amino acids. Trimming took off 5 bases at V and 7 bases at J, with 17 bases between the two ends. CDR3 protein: CASSHNRAPGTQYF. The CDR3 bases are TGTGCCAGCAGTCACAACAGGGCTCCAGGGACCCAGTACTTC.

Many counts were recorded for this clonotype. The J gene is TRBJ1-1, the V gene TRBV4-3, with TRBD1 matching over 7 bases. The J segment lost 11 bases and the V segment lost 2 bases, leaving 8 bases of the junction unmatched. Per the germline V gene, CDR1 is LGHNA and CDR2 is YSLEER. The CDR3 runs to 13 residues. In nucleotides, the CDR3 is TGCGCCAGCAGCCAAATGGCAGGAGGGGGCGCTTTCTTT. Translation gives CASSQMAGGGAFF.

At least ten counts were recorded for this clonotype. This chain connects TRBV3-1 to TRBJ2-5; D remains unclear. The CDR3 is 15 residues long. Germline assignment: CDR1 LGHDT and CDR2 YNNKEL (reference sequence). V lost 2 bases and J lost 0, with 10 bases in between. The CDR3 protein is CASSQTGRNQETQYF. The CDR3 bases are TGTGCCAGCAGCCAAACTGGACGGAACCAAGAGACCCAGTACTTC.

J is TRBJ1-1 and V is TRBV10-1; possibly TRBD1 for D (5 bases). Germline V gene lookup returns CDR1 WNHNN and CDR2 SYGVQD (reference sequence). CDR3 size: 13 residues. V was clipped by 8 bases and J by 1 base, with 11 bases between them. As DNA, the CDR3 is TGCGCCAGCCGCAGACAGAGGAACACTGAAGCTTTCTTT. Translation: CASRRQRNTEAFF.

The DNA of the CDR3 is TGCAGCGTTGAAAGGGGGGGGGCCGGGGAGCTGTTTTTT. It translates to CSVERGGAGELFF. The chain combines TRBV29-1 with TRBJ2-2, with a possible D match to TRBD2 (7 bases). CDR1 is SQVTM and CDR2 is ANQGSEA in the germline V gene. This CDR3 has 13 residues. Between the trimmed V and J ends, which lost 2 bases and 6 bases, there was a span of 10 bases.

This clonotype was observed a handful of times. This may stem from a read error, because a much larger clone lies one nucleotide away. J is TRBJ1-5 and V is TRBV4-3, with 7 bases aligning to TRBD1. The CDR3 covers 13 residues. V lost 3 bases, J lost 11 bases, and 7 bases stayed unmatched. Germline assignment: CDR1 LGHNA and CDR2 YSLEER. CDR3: CASSQTGRESQHF. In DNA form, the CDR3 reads TGCGCCAGCAGCCAGACAGGGCGGGAGTCCCAGCATTTT.

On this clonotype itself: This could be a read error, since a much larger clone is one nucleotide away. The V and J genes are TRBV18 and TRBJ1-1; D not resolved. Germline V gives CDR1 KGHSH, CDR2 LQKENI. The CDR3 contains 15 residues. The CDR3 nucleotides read TGTGCCTGCTCACCGTCCCTGTTCATGAACACTGAAGCTTTCTTT. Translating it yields CACSPSLFMNTEAFF.

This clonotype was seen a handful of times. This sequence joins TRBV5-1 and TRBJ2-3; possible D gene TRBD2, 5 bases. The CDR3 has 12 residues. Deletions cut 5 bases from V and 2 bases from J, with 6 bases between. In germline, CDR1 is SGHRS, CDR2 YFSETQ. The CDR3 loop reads CASREDTDTQYF. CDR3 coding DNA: TGCGCCAGCAGGGAGGACACAGATACGCAGTATTTT.

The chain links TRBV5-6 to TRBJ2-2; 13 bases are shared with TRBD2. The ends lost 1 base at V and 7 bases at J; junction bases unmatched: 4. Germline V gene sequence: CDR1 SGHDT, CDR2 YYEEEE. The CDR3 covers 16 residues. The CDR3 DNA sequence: TGTGCCAGCAGCTTGATACTAGCGGGAGGGAACGGGGAGCTGTTTTTT. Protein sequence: CASSLILAGGNGELFF. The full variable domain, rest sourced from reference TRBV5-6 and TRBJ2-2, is DAGVTQSPTHLIKTRGQQVTLRCSPKSGHDTVSWYQQALGQGPQFIFQYYEEEERQRGNFPDRFSGHQFPNYSSELNVNALLLGDSALYLCASSLILAGGNGELFFGEGSRLTVL.

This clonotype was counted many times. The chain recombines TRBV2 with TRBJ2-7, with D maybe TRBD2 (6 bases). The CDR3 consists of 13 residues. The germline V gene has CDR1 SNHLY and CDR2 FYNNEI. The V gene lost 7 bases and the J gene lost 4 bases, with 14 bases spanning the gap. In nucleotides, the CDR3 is TGTGCCAGCACGGGAGAAGGCTTGTACGAGCAGTACTTC. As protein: CASTGEGLYEQYF.

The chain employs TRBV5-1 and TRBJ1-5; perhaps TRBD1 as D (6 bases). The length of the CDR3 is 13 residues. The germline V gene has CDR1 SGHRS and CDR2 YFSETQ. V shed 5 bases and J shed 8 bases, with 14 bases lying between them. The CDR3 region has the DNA TGCGCCAGCAGGACAGGTGACATGGAGCCCCAGCATTTT. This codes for CASRTGDMEPQHF.

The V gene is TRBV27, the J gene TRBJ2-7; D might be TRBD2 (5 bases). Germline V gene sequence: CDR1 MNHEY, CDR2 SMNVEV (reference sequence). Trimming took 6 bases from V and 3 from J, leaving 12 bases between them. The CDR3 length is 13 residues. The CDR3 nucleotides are TGTGCCAGCAGGGAACTAGGCCGCTACGAGCAGTACTTC. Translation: CASRELGRYEQYF.

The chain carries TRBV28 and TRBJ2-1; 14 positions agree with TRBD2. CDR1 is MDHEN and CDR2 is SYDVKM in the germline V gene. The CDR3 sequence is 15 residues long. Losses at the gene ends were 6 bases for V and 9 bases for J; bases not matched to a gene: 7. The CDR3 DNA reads TGTGCCAGCAGCCTCGGGACTAGCGGGGGAGGTGAGCAGTTCTTC. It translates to CASSLGTSGGGEQFF.

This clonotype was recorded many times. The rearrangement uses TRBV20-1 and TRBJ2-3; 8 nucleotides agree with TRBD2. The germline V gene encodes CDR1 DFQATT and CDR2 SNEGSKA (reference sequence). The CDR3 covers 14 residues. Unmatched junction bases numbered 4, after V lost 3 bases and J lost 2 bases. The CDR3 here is CSASSGGDTDTQYF. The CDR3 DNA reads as TGCAGTGCTAGTTCCGGGGGGGACACAGATACGCAGTATTTT.

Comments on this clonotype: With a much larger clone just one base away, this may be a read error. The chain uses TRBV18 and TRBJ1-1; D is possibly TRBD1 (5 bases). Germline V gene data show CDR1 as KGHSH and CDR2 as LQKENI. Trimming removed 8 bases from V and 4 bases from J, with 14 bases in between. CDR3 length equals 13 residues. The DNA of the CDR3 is TGTGCCAGCGCCCGGGGGTTTGCCACTGAAGCTTTCTTT. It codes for CASARGFATEAFF.

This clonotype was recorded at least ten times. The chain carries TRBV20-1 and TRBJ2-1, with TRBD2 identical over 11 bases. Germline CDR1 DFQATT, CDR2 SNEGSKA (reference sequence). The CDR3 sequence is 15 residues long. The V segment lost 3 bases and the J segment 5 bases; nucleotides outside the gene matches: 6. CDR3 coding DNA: TGCAGTGCTAGGACTAGCGGGGCCCGACACAATGAGCAGTTCTTC. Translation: CSARTSGARHNEQFF.

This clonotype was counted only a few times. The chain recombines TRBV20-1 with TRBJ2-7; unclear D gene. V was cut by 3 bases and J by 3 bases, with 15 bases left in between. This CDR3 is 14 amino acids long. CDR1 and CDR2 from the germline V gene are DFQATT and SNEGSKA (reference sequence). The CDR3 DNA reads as TGCAGTGCTAGTTTATGGGATACGGGCTACGAGCAGTACTTC. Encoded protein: CSASLWDTGYEQYF.

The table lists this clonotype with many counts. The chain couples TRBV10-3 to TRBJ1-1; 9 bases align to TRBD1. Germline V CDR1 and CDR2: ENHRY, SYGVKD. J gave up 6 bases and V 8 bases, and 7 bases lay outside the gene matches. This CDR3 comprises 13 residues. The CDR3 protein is CAIGRTGDPEAFF. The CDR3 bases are TGTGCCATCGGAAGGACAGGGGATCCTGAAGCTTTCTTT.

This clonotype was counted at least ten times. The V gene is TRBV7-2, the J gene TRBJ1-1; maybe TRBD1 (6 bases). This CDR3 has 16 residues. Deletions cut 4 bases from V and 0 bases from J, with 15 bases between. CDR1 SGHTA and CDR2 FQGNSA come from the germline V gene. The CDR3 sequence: CASSSPRRGVNTEAFF. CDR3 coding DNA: TGTGCCAGCAGCTCGCCCCGGAGGGGGGTGAACACTGAAGCTTTCTTT.

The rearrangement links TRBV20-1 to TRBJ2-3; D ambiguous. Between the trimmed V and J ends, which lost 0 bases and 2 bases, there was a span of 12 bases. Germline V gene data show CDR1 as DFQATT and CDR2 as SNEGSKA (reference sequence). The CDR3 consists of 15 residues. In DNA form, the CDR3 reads TGCAGTGCTAGAGATGTGCGGAACCCCACAGATACGCAGTATTTT. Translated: CSARDVRNPTDTQYF.

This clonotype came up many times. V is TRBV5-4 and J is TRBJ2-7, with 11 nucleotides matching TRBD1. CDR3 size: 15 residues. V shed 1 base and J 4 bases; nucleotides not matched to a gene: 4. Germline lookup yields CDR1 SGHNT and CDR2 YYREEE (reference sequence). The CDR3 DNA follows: TGTGCCAGCAGCTTGCCCGGACAGGGGGCTTACGAGCAGTACTTC. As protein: CASSLPGQGAYEQYF.

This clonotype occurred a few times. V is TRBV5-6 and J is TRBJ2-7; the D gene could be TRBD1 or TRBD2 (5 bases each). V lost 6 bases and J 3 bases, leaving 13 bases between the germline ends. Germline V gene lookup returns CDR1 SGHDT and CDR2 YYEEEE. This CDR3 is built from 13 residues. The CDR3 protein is CASNRGRNYEQYF. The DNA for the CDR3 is TGTGCCAGCAACCGGGGACGGAACTACGAGCAGTACTTC.

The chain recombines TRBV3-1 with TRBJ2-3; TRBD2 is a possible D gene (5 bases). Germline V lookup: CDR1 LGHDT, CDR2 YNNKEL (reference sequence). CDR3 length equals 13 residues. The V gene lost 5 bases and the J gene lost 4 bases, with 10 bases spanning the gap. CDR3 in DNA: TGTGCCAGCAGCAGCGGTTTCCCAGATACGCAGTATTTT. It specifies CASSSGFPDTQYF.

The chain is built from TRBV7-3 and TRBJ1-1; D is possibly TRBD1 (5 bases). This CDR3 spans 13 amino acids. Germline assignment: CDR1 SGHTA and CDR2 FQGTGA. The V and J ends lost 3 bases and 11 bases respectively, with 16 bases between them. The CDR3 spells CASSFGEGSVAFF. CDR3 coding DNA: TGTGCCAGCAGCTTTGGGGAGGGGAGTGTCGCTTTCTTT.